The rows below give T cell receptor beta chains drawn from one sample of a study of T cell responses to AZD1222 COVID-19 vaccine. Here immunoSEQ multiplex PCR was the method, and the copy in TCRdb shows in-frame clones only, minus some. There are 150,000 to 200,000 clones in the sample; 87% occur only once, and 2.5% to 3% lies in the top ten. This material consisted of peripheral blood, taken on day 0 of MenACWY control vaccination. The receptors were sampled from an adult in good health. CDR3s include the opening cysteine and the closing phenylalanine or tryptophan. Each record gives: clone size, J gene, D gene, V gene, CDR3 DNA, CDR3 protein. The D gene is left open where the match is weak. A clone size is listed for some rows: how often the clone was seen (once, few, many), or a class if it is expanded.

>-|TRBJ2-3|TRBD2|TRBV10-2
TGCGCCAGCAGTGATACAGCGGGAGTAGTAACAGATACGCAGTATTTT
CASSDTAGVVTDTQYF
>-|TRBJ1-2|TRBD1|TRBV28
TGTGCCAGCAGGCTACACCCGGGACAGACCTATGGCTACACCTTC
CASRLHPGQTYGYTF
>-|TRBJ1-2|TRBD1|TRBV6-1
TGTGCCAGCAGTGATCAGAACAGGGGGCGACGGTATGGCTACACCTTC
CASSDQNRGRRYGYTF
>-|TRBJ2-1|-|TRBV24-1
TGTGCCACCAGTGATGCTTCAGGTTCCTCCTACAATGAGCAGTTCTTC
CATSDASGSSYNEQFF
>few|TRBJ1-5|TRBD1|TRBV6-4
TGTGCCAGCAGTGGCGACAGGGGTGGGGGATCAAGCCAGCCCCAGCATTTT
CASSGDRGGGSSQPQHF
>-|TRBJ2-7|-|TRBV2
TGTGCCAGCAGTGAAATGGGCTACGAGCAGTACTTC
CASSEMGYEQYF
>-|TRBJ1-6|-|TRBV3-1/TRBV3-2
TGTGCCAGCAGCCAGGTCCAGGGACTCTCGGTGGGGACCCTCCACTTT
CASSQVQGLSVGTLHF
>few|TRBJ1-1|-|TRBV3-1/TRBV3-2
TGTGCCAGCAGCCTGCCCGGGGCTGAAGCTTTCTTT
CASSLPGAEAFF
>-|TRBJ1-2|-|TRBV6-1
TGTGCCAGCAGTGAAGCGGCGGTGTATGGCTACACCTTC
CASSEAAVYGYTF
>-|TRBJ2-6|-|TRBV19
TGTGCCAGTAGTCCCCCCATCTCTGGGGCCAACGTCCTGACTTTC
CASSPPISGANVLTF
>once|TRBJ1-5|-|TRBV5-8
TGTGCCAGCAGCATGACGGTGTACAATCAGCCCCAGCATTTT
CASSMTVYNQPQHF
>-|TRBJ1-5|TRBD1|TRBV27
TGTGCCAGCAGTTTATACCGCAGGGGGGATCAGCCCCAGCATTTT
CASSLYRRGDQPQHF
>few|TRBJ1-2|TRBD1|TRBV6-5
TGTGCCAGCAGCCGGACAGGGGGAACGGGCGGCTACACCTTC
CASSRTGGTGGYTF
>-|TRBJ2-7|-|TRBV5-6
TGTGCCAGCAGCTTGTTTGCGGCCCCCTCCTACGAGCAGTACTTC
CASSLFAAPSYEQYF
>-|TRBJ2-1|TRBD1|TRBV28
TGTGCCAGCAGTTGGTCCGGGACAGGGAAGACCAATGAGCAGTTCTTC
CASSWSGTGKTNEQFF
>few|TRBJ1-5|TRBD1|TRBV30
TGTGCCTGGAGCCGTGGACAGGGCGATCAGCCCCAGCATTTT
CAWSRGQGDQPQHF
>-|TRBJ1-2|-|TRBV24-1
TGTGCCACCAGTGGTAACAGGGCGGACTATGGCTACACCTTC
CATSGNRADYGYTF
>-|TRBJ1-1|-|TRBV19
TGTGCCAGTAGTATCGTTCTTGGGGGGGCGGTCACTGAAGCTTTCTTT
CASSIVLGGAVTEAFF
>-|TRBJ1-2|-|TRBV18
TGTGCCAGCTCCCCTCAGCTCCGACGGGGCTACACCTTC
CASSPQLRRGYTF
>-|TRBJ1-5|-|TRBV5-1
TGCGCCAGCAGCTTGGACGGGAATCAGCCCCAGCATTTT
CASSLDGNQPQHF
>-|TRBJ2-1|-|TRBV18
TGTGCCAGCTCACCCTTGCAGTCCGGGGACAATGAGCAGTTCTTC
CASSPLQSGDNEQFF
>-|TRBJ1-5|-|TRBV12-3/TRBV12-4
TGTGCCAGCAGTTTAGCGGGCTTCCAGCATTTT
CASSLAGFQHF
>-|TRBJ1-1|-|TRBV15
TGTGCCACCAGCAGAGTCACCCCGGGAACAGGGTGGGACACTGAAGCTTTCTTT
CATSRVTPGTGWDTEAFF
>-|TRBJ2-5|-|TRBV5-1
TGCGCCAGCAGCGCGGACAGAATAGAGACCCAGTACTTC
CASSADRIETQYF
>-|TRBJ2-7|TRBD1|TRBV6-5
TGTGCCAGCAGTTACGCCGGGACAGGGTCGGGCTACGAGCAGTACTTC
CASSYAGTGSGYEQYF
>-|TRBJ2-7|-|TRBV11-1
TGTGCCAGCAGCTTAGCGGTCTTCCCCTACGAGCAGTACTTC
CASSLAVFPYEQYF
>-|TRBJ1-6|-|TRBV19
TGTGCCAGTTCAGGGCTGCCATATTCACCCCTCCACTTT
CASSGLPYSPLHF
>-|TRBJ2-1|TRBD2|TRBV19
TGTGCCAGTAGTAAACTAGCGGGGGGGCTTGATGAGCAGTTCTTC
CASSKLAGGLDEQFF
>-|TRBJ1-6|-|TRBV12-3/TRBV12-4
TGTGCCACTAGGAGCTCCTATAATTCACCCCTCCACTTT
CATRSSYNSPLHF
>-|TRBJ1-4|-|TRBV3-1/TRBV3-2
TGTGCCAGCAGCCCCGTCTTGGGCAGTGAAAAACTGTTTTTT
CASSPVLGSEKLFF
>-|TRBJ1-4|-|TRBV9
TGTGCCAGCAGCCCCCTGGGCGGGGGCTGGGCTAATGAAAAACTGTTTTTT
CASSPLGGGWANEKLFF
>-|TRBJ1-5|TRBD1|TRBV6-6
TGTGCCAGCAGTTACTCGGGACAGTATCAGCCCCAGCATTTT
CASSYSGQYQPQHF
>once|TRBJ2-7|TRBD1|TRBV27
TGTGCCAGCAGTTTAATACGGGACAGGGGACACGAGCAGTACTTC
CASSLIRDRGHEQYF
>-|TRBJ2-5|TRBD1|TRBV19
TGTGCCAGTAGTGGGGACAGCGAGACCCAGTACTTC
CASSGDSETQYF
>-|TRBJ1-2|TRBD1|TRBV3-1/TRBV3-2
TGTGCCAGCAGCCAAGTCGGACAGGGGGTAGGCTATGGCTACACCTTC
CASSQVGQGVGYGYTF
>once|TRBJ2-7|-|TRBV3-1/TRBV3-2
TGTGCCAGCAGCCAAAGGGCCGGCCTGGATAACTACGAGCAGTACTTC
CASSQRAGLDNYEQYF
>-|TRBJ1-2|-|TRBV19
TGTGCCAGTAGTATCGGTGGGGGTGGCTACACCTTC
CASSIGGGGYTF
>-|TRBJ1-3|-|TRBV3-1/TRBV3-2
TGTGCCAGCAGCCAAAATCAAGGGGCTGGAAACACCATATATTTT
CASSQNQGAGNTIYF
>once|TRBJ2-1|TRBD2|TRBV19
TGTGCCAGTAGTATGGGACTAGCGGGGTACAATGAGCAGTTCTTC
CASSMGLAGYNEQFF
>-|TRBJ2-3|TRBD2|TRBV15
TGTGCCACCAGCAGAGATCTACTAGCGAGTAGCACAGATACGCAGTATTTT
CATSRDLLASSTDTQYF
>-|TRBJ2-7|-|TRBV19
TGTGCCAGTAGTATAGGCGGGCCGTCTAAGGACGAGCAGTACTTC
CASSIGGPSKDEQYF
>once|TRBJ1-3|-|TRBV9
TGTGCCAGCAGCGTAGGGCTGGGAAACTCTGGAAACACCATATATTTT
CASSVGLGNSGNTIYF
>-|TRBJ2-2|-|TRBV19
TGTGCCAGTAGTATGGGTCAGGGGGAGCTGTTTTTT
CASSMGQGELFF
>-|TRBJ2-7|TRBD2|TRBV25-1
TGTGCCAGCAGTGATTCTAGCGGGAGGTTGGGGGAGCAGTACTTC
CASSDSSGRLGEQYF
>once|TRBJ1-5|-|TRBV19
TGTGCCAGTAGTCAGCGACAAAGCAATCAGCCCCAGCATTTT
CASSQRQSNQPQHF
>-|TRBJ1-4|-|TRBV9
TGTGCCAGCAGCGTAGGAGGGGGGCTAACTAATGAAAAACTGTTTTTT
CASSVGGGLTNEKLFF
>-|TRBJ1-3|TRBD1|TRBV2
TGTGCCAGCAGTGAAGGACAGGGACGAAACACCATATATTTT
CASSEGQGRNTIYF
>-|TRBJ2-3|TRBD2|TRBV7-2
TGTGCCAGCAGCTTAGAGGGGACTAGGTGGGGCACAGATACGCAGTATTTT
CASSLEGTRWGTDTQYF
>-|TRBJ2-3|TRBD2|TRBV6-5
TGTGCCAGCACCCCTAGGGAGGGGAATTCGTATACGCAGTATTTT
CASTPREGNSYTQYF
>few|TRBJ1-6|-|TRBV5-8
TGTGCCAGCAGCCTCTTCGTCGGGGGGGGATCACCCCTCCACTTT
CASSLFVGGGSPLHF
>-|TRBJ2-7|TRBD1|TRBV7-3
TGTGCCAGCAGCCCGGACAGGGATGACGAGCAGTACTTC
CASSPDRDDEQYF
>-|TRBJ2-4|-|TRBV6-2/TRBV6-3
TGTGCCAGCAGCCCTAATAGTGCCAAAAACATTCAGTACTTC
CASSPNSAKNIQYF
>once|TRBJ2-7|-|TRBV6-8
TGTGCCAGCAGTTATTTGGGACTGGACTCCTACGAGCAGTACTTC
CASSYLGLDSYEQYF
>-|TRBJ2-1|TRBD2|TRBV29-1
TGCAGCGTAGCGGGACTATGGCACAATGAGCAGTTCTTC
CSVAGLWHNEQFF
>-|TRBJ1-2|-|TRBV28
TGTGCCAGCAGTTTGGACGGAAACTATGGCTACACCTTC
CASSLDGNYGYTF
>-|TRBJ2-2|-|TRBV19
TGTGCCGTTTCAAGGACTGCCACCGGGGAGCTGTTTTTT
CAVSRTATGELFF
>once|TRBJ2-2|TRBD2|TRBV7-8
TGTGCCAGCAGCAATAGCGGGGGGAACACCGGGGAGCTGTTTTTT
CASSNSGGNTGELFF
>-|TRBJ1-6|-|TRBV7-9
TGTGCCACCCATCGACAGGCCTATAATTCACCCCTCCACTTT
CATHRQAYNSPLHF